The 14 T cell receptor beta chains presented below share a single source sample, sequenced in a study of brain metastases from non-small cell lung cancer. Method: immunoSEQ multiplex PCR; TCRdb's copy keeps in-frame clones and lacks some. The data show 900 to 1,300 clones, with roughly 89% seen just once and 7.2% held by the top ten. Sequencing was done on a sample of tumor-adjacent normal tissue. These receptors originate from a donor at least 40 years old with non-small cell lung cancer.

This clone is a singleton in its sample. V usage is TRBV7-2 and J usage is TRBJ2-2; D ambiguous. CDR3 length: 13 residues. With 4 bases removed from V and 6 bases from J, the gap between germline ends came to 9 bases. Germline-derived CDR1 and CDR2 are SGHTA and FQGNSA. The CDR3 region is CASSSVRSGELFF. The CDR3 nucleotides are TGTGCCAGCAGCTCAGTTCGTTCCGGGGAGCTGTTTTTT.

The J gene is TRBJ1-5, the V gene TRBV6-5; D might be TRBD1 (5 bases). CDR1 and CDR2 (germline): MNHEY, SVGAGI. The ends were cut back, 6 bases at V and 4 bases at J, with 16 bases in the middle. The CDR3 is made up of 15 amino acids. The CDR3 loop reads CASSPMTVGNQPQHF. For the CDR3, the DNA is TGTGCCAGCAGCCCCATGACAGTGGGAAATCAGCCCCAGCATTTT.

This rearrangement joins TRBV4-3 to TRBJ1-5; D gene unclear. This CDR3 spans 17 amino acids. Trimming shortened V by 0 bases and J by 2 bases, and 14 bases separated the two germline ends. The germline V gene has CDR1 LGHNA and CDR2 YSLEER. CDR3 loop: CASSQDIPTGGNQPQHF. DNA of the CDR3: TGCGCCAGCAGCCAAGATATCCCAACGGGAGGCAATCAGCCCCAGCATTTT.

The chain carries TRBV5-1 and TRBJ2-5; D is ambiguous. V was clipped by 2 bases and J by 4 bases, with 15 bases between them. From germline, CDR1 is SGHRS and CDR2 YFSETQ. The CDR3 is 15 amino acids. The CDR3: CASSFDMNRIETQYF. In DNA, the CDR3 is TGCGCCAGCAGCTTCGACATGAACCGGATAGAGACCCAGTACTTC.

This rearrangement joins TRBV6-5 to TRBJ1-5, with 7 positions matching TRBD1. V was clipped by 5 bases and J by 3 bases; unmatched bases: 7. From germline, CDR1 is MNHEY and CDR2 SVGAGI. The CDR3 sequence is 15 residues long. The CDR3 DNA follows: TGTGCCAGCAGTCGCCGGGACAGAGTCAATCAGCCCCAGCATTTT. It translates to CASSRRDRVNQPQHF.

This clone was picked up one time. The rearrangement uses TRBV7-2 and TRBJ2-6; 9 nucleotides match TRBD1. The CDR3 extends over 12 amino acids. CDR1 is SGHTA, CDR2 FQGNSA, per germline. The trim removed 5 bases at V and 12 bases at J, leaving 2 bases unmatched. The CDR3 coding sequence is TGTGCCAGCAGCCCGGACAGGGGCGTCCTGACTTTC. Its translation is CASSPDRGVLTF. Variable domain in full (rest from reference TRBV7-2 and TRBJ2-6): GAGVSQSPSNKVTEKGKDVELRCDPISGHTALYWYRQSLGQGLEFLIYFQGNSAPDKSGLPSDRFSAERTGGSVSTLTIQRTQQEDSAVYLCASSPDRGVLTFGAGSRLTVL.

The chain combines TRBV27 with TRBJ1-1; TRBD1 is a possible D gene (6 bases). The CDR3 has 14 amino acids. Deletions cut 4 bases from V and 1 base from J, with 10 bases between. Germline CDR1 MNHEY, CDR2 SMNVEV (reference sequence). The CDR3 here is CASSSGAANTEAFF. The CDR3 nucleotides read TGTGCCAGCAGTTCGGGGGCCGCGAACACTGAAGCTTTCTTT.

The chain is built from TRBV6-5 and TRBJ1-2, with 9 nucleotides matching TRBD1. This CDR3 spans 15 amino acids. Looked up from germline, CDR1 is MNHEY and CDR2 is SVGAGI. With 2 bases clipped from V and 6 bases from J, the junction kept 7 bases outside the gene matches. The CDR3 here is CASSYAQGARDGYTF. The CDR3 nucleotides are TGTGCCAGCAGTTACGCACAGGGGGCAAGGGATGGCTACACCTTC.

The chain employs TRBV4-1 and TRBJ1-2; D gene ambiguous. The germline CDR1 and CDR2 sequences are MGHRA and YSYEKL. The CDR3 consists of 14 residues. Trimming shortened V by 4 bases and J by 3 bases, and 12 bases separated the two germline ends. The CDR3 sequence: CASSPTGQDYGYTF. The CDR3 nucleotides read TGCGCCAGCAGCCCTACTGGGCAGGACTATGGCTACACCTTC.

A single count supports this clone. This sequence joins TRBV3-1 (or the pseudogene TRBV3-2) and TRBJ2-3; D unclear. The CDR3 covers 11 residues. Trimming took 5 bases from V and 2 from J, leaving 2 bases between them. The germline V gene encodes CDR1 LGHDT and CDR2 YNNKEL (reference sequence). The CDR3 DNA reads TGTGCCAGCAGCAACACAGATACGCAGTATTTT. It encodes CASSNTDTQYF.

DNA for the CDR3: TGTGCCAGCAGGGCTCAACCTAGGGGGACAGAAGCGGATCAGCCCCAGCATTTT. This translates into CASRAQPRGTEADQPQHF. The chain couples TRBV2 to TRBJ1-5; 7 bases are a match to TRBD1. There are 18 residues in the CDR3. Germline-derived CDR1 and CDR2 are SNHLY and FYNNEI. Germline trimming cut 6 bases from V and 5 bases from J; bases unmatched to any gene: 19.

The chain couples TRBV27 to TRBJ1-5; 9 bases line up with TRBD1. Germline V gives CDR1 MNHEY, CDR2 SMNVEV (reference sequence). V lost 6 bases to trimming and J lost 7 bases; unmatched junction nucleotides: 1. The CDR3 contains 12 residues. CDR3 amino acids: CASRTGGQPQHF. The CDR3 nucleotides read TGTGCCAGCAGGACAGGGGGACAGCCCCAGCATTTT.

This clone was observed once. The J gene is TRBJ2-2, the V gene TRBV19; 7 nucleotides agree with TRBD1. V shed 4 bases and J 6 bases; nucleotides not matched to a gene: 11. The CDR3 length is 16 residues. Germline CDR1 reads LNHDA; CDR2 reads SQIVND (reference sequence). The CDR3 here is CASSTKDRERAGELFF. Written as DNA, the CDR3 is TGTGCCAGTAGTACGAAAGACAGGGAAAGGGCCGGGGAGCTGTTTTTT.

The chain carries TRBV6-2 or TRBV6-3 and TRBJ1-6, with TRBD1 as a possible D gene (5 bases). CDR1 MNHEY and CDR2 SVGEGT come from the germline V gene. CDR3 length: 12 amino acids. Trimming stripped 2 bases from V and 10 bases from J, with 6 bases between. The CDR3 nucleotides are TGTGCCAGCAGTTACAGGGGATCACCCCTCCACTTT. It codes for CASSYRGSPLHF.